The 32 T cell receptor beta chains presented below share a single source sample, sequenced in a study of identical twins. MiXCR, applied by TCRdb to the 5' RACE reads, yields one record per CDR3 protein. This repertoire shows some 690,000 distinct CDR3 sequences, less than 25% found once; its top ten account for about 4.5%. These data were also reused for a study on T cells expressing NK-cell markers.

The sample was PBMCs. Receptor source: a young woman in good health.

The genes are TRBV5-1 and TRBJ2-7; D is possibly TRBD2 (5 bases). V was clipped by 0 bases and J by 7 bases, with 11 bases between them. The CDR3 is 13 residues long. Germline V gives CDR1 SGHRS, CDR2 YFSETQ. CDR3 protein: CASSLDLGAEQYF. The CDR3 DNA reads as TGCGCCAGCAGCTTGGATCTGGGAGCAGAGCAGTACTTC.

The chain combines TRBV7-2 with TRBJ2-7; 7 nucleotides agree with TRBD2. After removal of 0 bases from V and 2 bases from J, the junction contained 7 bases not matched to a gene. This CDR3 is built from 16 residues. Germline CDR1 SGHTA, CDR2 FQGNSA. The CDR3: CASSLALGGRPYEQYF. The DNA of the CDR3 is TGTGCCAGCAGCTTAGCGTTGGGCGGGAGACCCTACGAGCAGTACTTC.

In DNA form, the CDR3 reads TGCAGTGCTCCTGGACCCAGATCAGATACGCAGTATTTT. Its translation: CSAPGPRSDTQYF. The V gene is TRBV20-1, the J gene TRBJ2-3; D is ambiguous. CDR3 length: 13 amino acids. Germline V gene data show CDR1 as DFQATT and CDR2 as SNEGSKA (reference sequence). With 5 bases removed from V and 4 bases from J, the gap between germline ends came to 13 bases.

This clonotype has a count of ten or more. This chain uses TRBV4-3 with TRBJ1-1; D remains ambiguous. The germline CDR1 and CDR2 sequences are LGHNA and YSLEER. V lost 0 bases to trimming and J lost 2 bases, with 7 bases between them. The CDR3 contains 14 residues. The CDR3 protein is CASSQDWVNTEAFF. The CDR3 DNA reads TGCGCCAGCAGCCAAGATTGGGTAAACACTGAAGCTTTCTTT.

This clonotype appeared a few times. This chain links TRBV6-5 with TRBJ2-2; no definite D call. The V end was cut by 4 bases, the J end by 4 bases, with 13 bases between. This CDR3 contains 15 residues. Germline CDR1 and CDR2: MNHEY and SVGAGI. The CDR3 spells CASSLDGTTTGELFF. CDR3 bases: TGTGCCAGCAGTTTGGACGGCACGACCACCGGGGAGCTGTTTTTT.

This clonotype was observed a few times. V is TRBV20-1 and J is TRBJ2-7, with 8 bases aligning to TRBD1. Germline V gene data show CDR1 as DFQATT and CDR2 as SNEGSKA (reference sequence). This CDR3 is built from 16 residues. J lost 2 bases, V lost 6 bases, and 15 bases had no gene match. The CDR3 sequence is CSAAKSYGTGAYEQYF. The CDR3 DNA reads TGCAGTGCCGCAAAATCCTACGGGACAGGAGCCTACGAGCAGTACTTC.

The chain uses TRBV29-1 and TRBJ2-2; D may be TRBD1 or TRBD2 (5 bases each). The CDR3 extends over 15 amino acids. CDR1 is SQVTM and CDR2 is ANQGSEA in the germline V gene. Between the trimmed V and J ends, which lost 0 bases and 7 bases, there was a span of 15 bases. CDR3 protein: CSVEDGRGALGELFF. The CDR3 coding sequence is TGCAGCGTTGAAGATGGCCGGGGCGCGCTCGGGGAGCTGTTTTTT.

At least ten counts were recorded for this clonotype. The V and J genes are TRBV13 and TRBJ1-6; D remains ambiguous. This CDR3 comprises 12 residues. V was pared by 4 bases and J by 7 bases, with 5 bases between. The germline V gene has CDR1 PRHDT and CDR2 FYEKMQ (reference sequence). The CDR3 region has the DNA TGTGCCAGCAGCTACAACAATTCACCCCTCCACTTT. Protein sequence: CASSYNNSPLHF.

The chain is built from TRBV19 and TRBJ2-5, with D possibly called TRBD1 or TRBD2 (5 bases each). V shed 5 bases and J shed 5 bases, with 18 bases lying between them. This CDR3 comprises 15 residues. Germline V lookup: CDR1 LNHDA, CDR2 SQIVND (reference sequence). DNA for the CDR3: TGTGCCAGTAGTTTCGGTCGGGGCGATTGGGAGACCCAGTACTTC. Its translation: CASSFGRGDWETQYF.

CDR3: CASSPASSGSNEQFF. The CDR3 DNA follows: TGTGCCAGCAGTCCCGCCTCATCCGGCTCCAATGAGCAGTTCTTC. The V gene is TRBV6-4, the J gene TRBJ2-1; no clear D gene. Germline V gene sequence: CDR1 MRHNA, CDR2 SNTAGT. V was shortened by 5 bases and J by 6 bases, with 17 bases between the two germline ends. This CDR3 has 15 amino acids.

The rearrangement uses TRBV15 and TRBJ2-7; unclear D gene. The V gene lost 3 bases and the J gene lost 3 bases, with 6 bases spanning the gap. The CDR3 is made up of 12 amino acids. Germline V gene sequence: CDR1 LNHNV, CDR2 YYDKDF (reference sequence). CDR3 DNA: TGTGCCACCAGCAGGCCAGACTACGAGCAGTACTTC. It specifies CATSRPDYEQYF.

In its sample, this clonotype was seen a few times. J is TRBJ1-4 and V is TRBV20-1; D remains unclear. V was shortened by 5 bases and J by 4 bases, with 11 bases between the two germline ends. The CDR3 runs to 13 residues. The germline CDR1 and CDR2 sequences are DFQATT and SNEGSKA (reference sequence). CDR3 DNA sequence: TGCAGTGCTTCAGGACGGCATAATGAAAAACTGTTTTTT. Translated, it gives CSASGRHNEKLFF.

Only a few counts were recorded for this clonotype. CDR3 in amino acids: CASTPRGQETQYF. The CDR3 region has the DNA TGTGCCAGTACCCCTAGGGGGCAAGAGACCCAGTACTTC. The chain uses TRBV7-6 and TRBJ2-5; possibly TRBD1 for D (6 bases). Germline lookup yields CDR1 SGHVS and CDR2 FNYEAQ. Trimming pared 9 bases from V and 2 bases from J, leaving 13 bases between. CDR3 length equals 13 residues.

The rearrangement joins TRBV29-1 to TRBJ1-1, with D maybe TRBD1 (5 bases). The CDR3 runs to 13 residues. Trimming removed 4 bases at V and 1 base at J, with 10 bases between. From germline, CDR1 is SQVTM and CDR2 ANQGSEA. Written as DNA, the CDR3 is TGCAGCGTTGGGGGACGGGCGAACACTGAAGCTTTCTTT. Its protein is CSVGGRANTEAFF. Supplemented by reference TRBV29-1 and TRBJ1-1, the full variable domain reads SAVISQKPSRDICQRGTSLTIQCQVDSQVTMMFWYRQQPGQSLTLIATANQGSEATYESGFVIDKFPISRPNLTFSTLTVSNMSPEDSSIYLCSVGGRANTEAFFGQGTRLTVV.

This clonotype was counted a few times. The chain joins TRBV20-1 to TRBJ2-5, with 8 bases aligning to TRBD1. This CDR3 contains 14 residues. Looked up from germline, CDR1 is DFQATT and CDR2 is SNEGSKA (reference sequence). With 2 bases clipped from V and 4 bases from J, the junction kept 6 bases outside the gene matches. The CDR3 region is CSARPIGTGETQYF. The CDR3, as DNA: TGCAGTGCTAGACCAATCGGGACAGGAGAGACCCAGTACTTC.

This clonotype has just a few counts. J is TRBJ2-1 and V is TRBV12-3 or TRBV12-4; the match to TRBD2 covers 10 bases. The CDR3 sequence is 18 residues long. Unmatched junction bases numbered 12, after V lost 5 bases and J lost 2 bases. CDR3 region: CASSHLAQREGAYNEQFF. CDR3 bases: TGTGCCAGCAGTCACCTCGCGCAGCGGGAGGGCGCCTACAATGAGCAGTTCTTC.

This clonotype was recorded a few times. The gene calls are TRBV12-3 or TRBV12-4 and TRBJ2-3; D gene ambiguous. V was trimmed by 7 bases and J by 5 bases, leaving 7 bases between them. CDR3 size: 11 residues. CDR3 nucleotide sequence: TGTGCCAGCACCCACCAAGATACGCAGTATTTT. Translating gives CASTHQDTQYF.

This clonotype occurred a few times. The chain combines TRBV21-1 with TRBJ1-2; the table's D call of TRBD1 was not tested on the DNA. TRBV21-1 is annotated as a pseudogene. This CDR3 has 16 residues. CDR3 amino acids: CASSKAKTGRTFGYTF. CDR3 bases: TGTGCCAGCAGCAAAGCAAAGACAGGGAGAACCTTTGGCTACACCTTC.

V and J are TRBV10-3 and TRBJ2-1; possibly TRBD1 or TRBD2 for D (5 bases each). This CDR3 comprises 12 residues. Trimming removed 5 bases from V and 10 bases from J, with 12 bases in between. CDR1 is ENHRY and CDR2 is SYGVKD in the germline V gene. The chain's CDR3 is CAISPGLPEQFF. For the CDR3, the DNA is TGTGCCATCAGTCCGGGGCTGCCGGAGCAGTTCTTC.

This clonotype was seen ten or more times. J is TRBJ2-1 and V is TRBV2; 10 bases line up with TRBD2. Germline V CDR1 and CDR2: SNHLY, FYNNEI. This CDR3 contains 15 residues. Trimming removed 5 bases from V and 5 bases from J; junction bases left unmatched: 6. CDR3 nucleotides: TGTGCCAGCAGTCCATTAGCGGGGGGCCACAATGAGCAGTTCTTC. Its protein product is CASSPLAGGHNEQFF.

This sequence joins TRBV7-2 and TRBJ2-7; 13 bases match TRBD2. V shed 3 bases, J shed 5 bases, and the junction held 7 bases outside the gene matches. Germline V CDR1 and CDR2: SGHTA, FQGNSA. The CDR3 totals 16 residues. The CDR3 DNA reads TGTGCCAGCAGCTTCACCCCGGGACTAGCGGGGAACGAGCAGTACTTC. Its protein product is CASSFTPGLAGNEQYF.

V usage is TRBV7-6 and J usage is TRBJ2-7, with 7 bases aligning to TRBD1. The germline V gene encodes CDR1 SGHVS and CDR2 FNYEAQ. The CDR3 runs to 15 residues. Trimming took 6 bases from V and 1 from J; bases not matched to a gene: 9. The CDR3 spells CASSPLVDRSYEQYF. CDR3 bases: TGTGCCAGCAGTCCCCTTGTGGACAGGTCCTACGAGCAGTACTTC.

CDR3 nucleotide sequence: TGTGCCAGCAGTCAAACAGGGTTGAAGAGACAGCCCCAGCATTTT. It is translated as CASSQTGLKRQPQHF. The J gene is TRBJ1-5, the V gene TRBV2; possible D gene TRBD1, 6 bases. Germline V gives CDR1 SNHLY, CDR2 FYNNEI. V shed 5 bases and J shed 7 bases, with 18 bases lying between them. This CDR3 has 15 amino acids.

This clonotype has more than one count but fewer than ten. One junction end does not reproduce the germline sequence, and a read error may be involved. This chain links TRBV7-2 with TRBJ1-1; no clear D gene. Germline CDR1 reads SGHTA; CDR2 reads FQGNSA. CDR3 size: 13 residues. This CDR3 is CASSLFSASEVFF. The CDR3 DNA sequence: TGTGCCAGCAGCTTATTCTCAGCCAGCGAAGTTTTCTTT. The full variable domain, rest sourced from reference TRBV7-2 and TRBJ1-1, is GAGVSQSPSNKVTEKGKDVELRCDPISGHTALYWYRQSLGQGLEFLIYFQGNSAPDKSGLPSDRFSAERTGGSVSTLTIQRTQQEDSAVYLCASSLFSASEVFFGQGTRLTVV.

This clonotype was observed at least ten times. This chain links TRBV6-5 with TRBJ2-5; D ambiguous. Germline-derived CDR1 and CDR2 are MNHEY and SVGAGI. CDR3 length: 12 residues. V was clipped by 2 bases and J by 7 bases, with 8 bases between them. CDR3 protein: CASSYPGGTQYF. The CDR3 DNA follows: TGTGCCAGCAGTTACCCCGGCGGGACCCAGTACTTC.

In the case of this clonotype: This may arise from a read error, as a much more abundant clone is one base away. The gene calls are TRBV3-1 and TRBJ2-1, with TRBD2 matching 8 bases. In germline, CDR1 is LGHDT, CDR2 YNNKEL (reference sequence). This CDR3 has 13 residues. The CDR3 DNA reads TGTGCCTGCAGCCAAGACATAGCGGGAGAGCAGTTCTTC. It codes for CACSQDIAGEQFF.

The chain uses TRBV9 and TRBJ2-1, with TRBD2 matching over 12 bases. CDR3 length equals 15 residues. Germline CDR1 and CDR2: SGDLS and YYNGEE. Unmatched junction bases numbered 7, after V lost 4 bases and J lost 8 bases. The CDR3 bases are TGTGCCAGCAGCCTAGCGGGAGGGCTGGTCTATGAGCAGTTCTTC. Amino acids: CASSLAGGLVYEQFF.

The chain is built from TRBV25-1 and TRBJ2-3; 7 bases are a match to TRBD2. The CDR3 is 14 residues long. Unmatched junction bases numbered 5, after V lost 7 bases and J lost 1 base. Germline V lookup: CDR1 MGHDK, CDR2 SYGVNS. CDR3 DNA sequence: TGTGCCAGCATTGGGGACTATGGCACAGATACGCAGTATTTT. It specifies CASIGDYGTDTQYF.

The chain has TRBV25-1 and TRBJ2-3; 8 positions match TRBD2. This CDR3 spans 18 amino acids. V dropped 3 bases and J dropped 3; count of bases not matched to a gene: 14. Germline V gives CDR1 MGHDK, CDR2 SYGVNS. For the CDR3, the DNA is TGTGCCAGCAGTGATTCCTCTTCTACTAGCGGCTATACAGATACGCAGTATTTT. Translation gives CASSDSSSTSGYTDTQYF.

This clonotype has more than one count but fewer than ten. The chain uses TRBV7-9 and TRBJ2-3; D gene uncertain. Germline values: CDR1 SEHNR, CDR2 FQNEAQ (reference sequence). This CDR3 is 14 amino acids long. V lost 3 bases and J 3 bases, leaving 10 bases between the germline ends. CDR3 DNA sequence: TGTGCCAGCAGCTTCAGGTTTCTTACAGATACGCAGTATTTT. It is translated as CASSFRFLTDTQYF.

This clonotype was detected a few times. This chain uses TRBV12-3 or TRBV12-4 with TRBJ1-5; D not certain. V was shortened by 3 bases and J by 5 bases, with 8 bases between the two germline ends. This CDR3 has 13 residues. DNA for the CDR3: TGTGCCAGCAGTTTCGATTGGGATCAGCCCCAGCATTTT. This gives the protein CASSFDWDQPQHF.

In its sample, this clonotype was seen many times. V and J are TRBV20-1 and TRBJ2-1; 7 bases agree with TRBD2. CDR1 is DFQATT, CDR2 SNEGSKA, per germline (reference sequence). Unmatched junction bases numbered 9, after V lost 5 bases and J lost 2 bases. This CDR3 has 15 amino acids. The CDR3 coding sequence is TGCAGTGCTCCGCCCCGGGGGGAGACCTACAATGAGCAGTTCTTC. Its translation is CSAPPRGETYNEQFF.